The rows below give T cell receptor beta chains drawn from one sample of a study of patients and donors after allogeneic stem cell transplantation. Each CDR3 protein gets one entry after TCRdb re-called the RT-PCR reads with MiXCR. The table has about a million distinct CDR3 sequences, more than 15% seen once. Material: blood, either unsorted or a sorted T cell fraction (not recorded which). These receptors were obtained from a human donor who was either an allogeneic HSCT recipient or a stem cell or donor lymphocyte infusion donor (not recorded which). It is not recorded whose cells these are; they may come from a transplant donor. Both conserved end residues are part of each CDR3. The D gene is left open where the match is weak. Some rows have no size entry. The others give once, few or many, or a class for an expanded clone.

size	D	V	J	CDR3	DNA
NA	TRBD2	TRBV4-1	TRBJ2-7	CASSQPSGRTYEQYF	TGCGCCAGCAGTCAGCCTAGCGGACGAACCTACGAGCAGTACTTC
many	NA	TRBV7-8	TRBJ1-2	CASSLQLEPNYGYTF	TGTGCCAGCAGCCTCCAACTGGAGCCTAACTATGGCTACACCTTC
many	NA	TRBV7-2	TRBJ1-1	CASSWVGTEAFF	TGTGCCAGCAGCTGGGTAGGCACTGAAGCTTTCTTT
few	NA	TRBV4-2	TRBJ2-3	CASSQTSGRNTDTQYF	TGTGCCAGCAGCCAAACCTCGGGACGCAACACAGATACGCAGTATTTT
few	TRBD1	TRBV12-3/TRBV12-4	TRBJ1-5	CASSLASGQGVRQPQHF	TGTGCCAGCAGTTTAGCAAGCGGACAGGGGGTAAGGCAGCCCCAGCATTTT
NA	NA	TRBV12-3/TRBV12-4	TRBJ2-1	CASSLELDPYNEQFF	TGTGCCAGCAGTTTAGAACTAGACCCCTACAATGAGCAGTTCTTC
few	TRBD2	TRBV20-1	TRBJ2-1	CSAEGVTREAYNEQFF	TGCAGTGCAGAGGGGGTAACGCGGGAGGCCTACAATGAGCAGTTCTTC
few	TRBD1	TRBV5-8	TRBJ1-4	CASSQLTGEEEKLFF	TGTGCCAGCAGCCAATTGACAGGGGAAGAGGAAAAACTGTTTTTT
few	NA	TRBV6-1	TRBJ2-7	CASSEVTYEQYF	TGTGCCAGCAGTGAGGTGACGTACGAGCAGTACTTC
many	NA	TRBV5-1	TRBJ2-1	CASSLARGTYNEQFF	TGCGCCAGCAGCTTGGCACGGGGGACCTACAATGAGCAGTTCTTC
many	TRBD1	TRBV6-5	TRBJ1-5	CASSYRGGNQPQHF	TGTGCCAGCAGCTACAGGGGTGGCAATCAGCCCCAGCATTTT
NA	NA	TRBV4-3	TRBJ2-5	CASSQGRGQETQYF	TGCGCCAGCAGCCAAGGCAGGGGTCAAGAGACCCAGTACTTC
NA	TRBD1	TRBV20-1	TRBJ2-2	CSARDWTGAIDGELFF	TGCAGTGCTAGAGATTGGACAGGGGCGATCGACGGGGAGCTGTTTTTT
NA	TRBD1	TRBV27	TRBJ1-6	CASSLPATGPPSPLHF	TGTGCCAGCAGTCTACCGGCGACAGGGCCTCCTTCACCCCTCCACTTT
many	NA	TRBV12-3/TRBV12-4	TRBJ2-2	CASSLVRNTGELFF	TGTGCCAGCAGTTTAGTACGGAACACCGGGGAGCTGTTTTTT
few	NA	TRBV6-1	TRBJ2-1	CASILTRGPTAHNEQFF	TGTGCCAGCATCTTAACCCGGGGACCCACAGCCCACAATGAGCAGTTCTTC
once	TRBD2	TRBV3-1	TRBJ2-3	CASSRFGTSGRSDTQYF	TGTGCCAGCAGCCGCTTTGGGACTAGCGGGAGATCAGATACGCAGTATTTT
few	TRBD2	TRBV14	TRBJ2-1	CASSQAGGYNEQFF	TGTGCCAGCAGCCAAGCGGGGGGGTACAATGAGCAGTTCTTC
NA	NA	TRBV6-5	TRBJ2-3	CASSYSGRTLTDTQYF	TGTGCCAGCAGTTACTCGGGGCGGACTCTCACAGATACGCAGTATTTT
few	TRBD2	TRBV6-5	TRBJ2-3	CASSYNGRARADTQYF	TGTGCCAGCAGTTACAACGGGAGGGCCCGCGCAGATACGCAGTATTTT
NA	NA	TRBV7-2	TRBJ2-7	CASSLEQGRNEQYF	TGTGCCAGCAGCTTAGAACAGGGTAGGAACGAGCAGTACTTC
NA	NA	TRBV24-1	TRBJ2-1	CATSESGRYNEQFF	TGTGCCACCAGTGAATCTGGACGCTACAATGAGCAGTTCTTC